One sample yielded the 24 T cell receptor beta chains listed below, sequenced in a study of T cell responses to AZD1222 COVID-19 vaccine. Clones were sequenced by immunoSEQ multiplex PCR, and TCRdb holds only the in-frame ones, with some missing. This sample has roughly 200,000 clones; 85% to 95% occur once, and the top ten carry about 3.5%. Sample: peripheral blood, taken 28 days after the second dose of the MenACWY control vaccine. These receptors were collected from an adult who received the MenACWY meningococcal vaccine as a control.

This clone came up once. The gene calls are TRBV10-1 and TRBJ1-1, with D unresolved. The CDR3 contains 15 residues. V lost 3 bases and J 3 bases, leaving 14 bases between the germline ends. Germline lookup yields CDR1 WNHNN and CDR2 SYGVQD (reference sequence). This CDR3 is CASSESSPGHTEAFF. The CDR3 DNA sequence: TGCGCCAGCAGTGAAAGCTCCCCAGGACACACTGAAGCTTTCTTT.

V gene TRBV7-3 combines with J gene TRBJ2-1; TRBD2 agrees at 16 bases. The CDR3 is 17 amino acids. Germline V gives CDR1 SGHTA, CDR2 FQGTGA. V was pared by 5 bases and J by 9 bases, with 10 bases of the junction left unmatched. The CDR3 DNA reads as TGTGCCAGCAGCCAGCCGGGACTAGCGGGAGGGCCAAGTGAGCAGTTCTTC. This translates into CASSQPGLAGGPSEQFF.

V is TRBV27 and J is TRBJ2-1, with D perhaps being TRBD1 or TRBD2 (5 bases each). CDR1 is MNHEY, CDR2 SMNVEV, per germline (reference sequence). V gave up 3 bases and J gave up 9 bases, with 12 bases separating them. The CDR3 contains 13 residues. The chain's CDR3 is CASSFTLGTEQFF. As DNA, the CDR3 is TGTGCCAGCAGTTTCACACTTGGGACTGAGCAGTTCTTC.

V is TRBV2 and J is TRBJ2-7, with 13 bases aligning to TRBD2. Germline trimming cut 6 bases from V and 7 bases from J; bases unmatched to any gene: 15. CDR1 is SNHLY, CDR2 FYNNEI, per germline. This CDR3 region has 17 residues. The CDR3 here is CASSDPGLAGPVGEQYF. Here the CDR3 DNA reads TGTGCCAGCAGCGACCCGGGACTAGCGGGACCCGTGGGGGAGCAGTACTTC. Full variable domain (rest looked up from reference TRBV2 and TRBJ2-7): EPEVTQTPSHQVTQMGQEVILRCVPISNHLYFYWYRQILGQKVEFLVSFYNNEISEKSEIFDDQFSVERPDGSNFTLKIRSTKLEDSAMYFCASSDPGLAGPVGEQYFGPGTRLTVT.

The chain combines TRBV28 with TRBJ2-2; D may correspond to TRBD1 or TRBD2 (5 bases each). The germline V gene has CDR1 MDHEN and CDR2 SYDVKM. The V and J ends lost 9 bases and 1 base respectively, with 15 bases between them. The CDR3 sequence is 15 residues long. The CDR3 nucleotides read TGTGCCAGTCACCGACGGGACGGGAACACCGGGGAGCTGTTTTTT. It specifies CASHRRDGNTGELFF. Full variable domain (remainder filled in from reference TRBV28 and TRBJ2-2): DVKVTQSSRYLVKRTGEKVFLECVQDMDHENMFWYRQDPGLGLRLIYFSYDVKMKEKGDIPEGYSVSREKKERFSLILESASTNQTSMYLCASHRRDGNTGELFFGEGSRLTVL.

This clone was observed a single time. The V and J genes are TRBV11-3 and TRBJ2-4; D gene unclear. Trimming shortened V by 3 bases and J by 0 bases, and 12 bases separated the two germline ends. Germline V gene sequence: CDR1 SGHNT, CDR2 YENEEA. The CDR3 length is 16 residues. CDR3 bases: TGTGCCAGCAGCTTTGGCGGAACCCTAGCCAAAAACATTCAGTACTTC. It is translated as CASSFGGTLAKNIQYF.

The chain uses TRBV7-9 and TRBJ1-1; TRBD1 aligns across 7 bases. The V segment lost 10 bases and the J segment 1 base; nucleotides outside the gene matches: 3. Per the germline V gene, CDR1 is SEHNR and CDR2 is FQNEAQ (reference sequence). The CDR3 spans 12 residues. The CDR3 DNA reads TGTGCCATCTCAGGGGGGAACACTGAAGCTTTCTTT. Protein sequence: CAISGGNTEAFF.

A single count supports this clone. This rearrangement joins TRBV11-3 to TRBJ2-4, with D unresolved. CDR1 is SGHNT, CDR2 YENEEA, per germline. This CDR3 is built from 15 residues. Deletions cut 1 base from V and 6 bases from J, with 13 bases between. CDR3 protein: CASSLGEGEGNIQYF. The CDR3 nucleotides read TGTGCCAGCAGCTTAGGTGAAGGAGAAGGAAACATTCAGTACTTC. Drawing the rest from reference TRBV11-3 and TRBJ2-4, the complete variable domain is EAGVVQSPRYKIIEKKQPVAFWCNPISGHNTLYWYLQNLGQGPELLIRYENEEAVDDSQLPKDRFSAERLKGVDSTLKIQPAELGDSAVYLCASSLGEGEGNIQYFGAGTRLSVL.

The chain uses TRBV12-5 and TRBJ1-6; no clear D gene. Trimming took 1 base from V and 7 from J, leaving 8 bases between them. The CDR3 loop spans 14 amino acids. CDR1 LGHNT and CDR2 FRNRAP come from the germline V gene. CDR3 sequence: CASGLGQQNSPLHF. For the CDR3, the DNA is TGTGCTAGTGGTTTGGGCCAGCAAAATTCACCCCTCCACTTT. The full variable domain, its missing parts supplied by reference TRBV12-5 and TRBJ1-6, is DARVTQTPRHKVTEMGQEVTMRCQPILGHNTVFWYRQTMMQGLELLAYFRNRAPLDDSGMPKDRFSAEMPDATLATLKIQPSEPRDSAVYFCASGLGQQNSPLHFGNGTRLTVT.

The genes are TRBV27 and TRBJ2-3; 7 bases map to TRBD1. With 8 bases clipped from V and 2 bases from J, the junction kept 4 bases outside the gene matches. Per germline, CDR1 MNHEY and CDR2 SMNVEV (reference sequence). There are 13 residues in the CDR3. The CDR3 region has the DNA TGTGCCAGCCGGGACAGATACACAGATACGCAGTATTTT. Translating it yields CASRDRYTDTQYF.

This clone has more than one count but fewer than ten. The chain uses TRBV19 and TRBJ2-7, with 8 nucleotides matching TRBD1. The ends lost 5 bases at V and 4 bases at J; junction bases unmatched: 10. Germline CDR1 and CDR2: LNHDA and SQIVND (reference sequence). This CDR3 comprises 15 residues. The CDR3 DNA reads as TGTGCCAGTAGTCCAGGGGGGACAGGAGAGTACGAGCAGTACTTC. Translated, it gives CASSPGGTGEYEQYF.

The CDR3 loop reads CASSSPPPGGSTGELFF. CDR3 bases: TGTGCCAGCAGCTCGCCTCCCCCAGGGGGATCCACCGGGGAGCTGTTTTTT. V gene TRBV7-3 combines with J gene TRBJ2-2, with 7 bases fitting TRBD1. CDR3 length: 17 amino acids. Looked up from germline, CDR1 is SGHTA and CDR2 is FQGTGA. After removal of 4 bases from V and 4 bases from J, the junction contained 12 bases not matched to a gene.

The V call is TRBV11-3, the J call TRBJ2-3; 8 positions match TRBD2. The CDR3 is 13 amino acids. The ends lost 5 bases at V and 12 bases at J; junction bases unmatched: 10. Per germline, CDR1 SGHNT and CDR2 YENEEA. The CDR3 protein is CASSEGAGGPQYF. Here the CDR3 DNA reads TGTGCCAGCAGCGAAGGTGCGGGAGGTCCTCAGTATTTT. Full variable domain (remainder filled in from reference TRBV11-3 and TRBJ2-3): EAGVVQSPRYKIIEKKQPVAFWCNPISGHNTLYWYLQNLGQGPELLIRYENEEAVDDSQLPKDRFSAERLKGVDSTLKIQPAELGDSAVYLCASSEGAGGPQYFGPGTRLTVL.

This chain's CDR3 is CASSESLGRRQSTEAFF. CDR3 bases: TGTGCCAGCAGTGAGTCTCTGGGGAGAAGGCAGAGCACTGAAGCTTTCTTT. The V gene is TRBV6-1, the J gene TRBJ1-1, with D unresolved. The CDR3 extends over 17 amino acids. V was cut by 3 bases and J by 4 bases, with 21 bases left in between. Germline V gene lookup returns CDR1 MNHNS and CDR2 SASEGT.

CDR3 protein: CASSGRRQAGSGELFF. CDR3 coding DNA: TGTGCCAGCAGCGGGAGAAGACAGGCGGGATCCGGGGAGCTGTTTTTT. The V call is TRBV9, the J call TRBJ2-2, with D perhaps matching TRBD1 or TRBD2 (6 bases each). Germline CDR1 SGDLS, CDR2 YYNGEE. The CDR3 contains 16 residues. V was pared by 3 bases and J by 6 bases, with 18 bases between. The full variable domain, in which reference TRBV9 and TRBJ2-2 provide the parts outside the CDR3, is DSGVTQTPKHLITATGQRVTLRCSPRSGDLSVYWYQQSLDQGLQFLIQYYNGEERAKGNILERFSAQQFPDLHSELNLSSLELGDSALYFCASSGRRQAGSGELFFGEGSRLTVL.

The chain has TRBV5-1 and TRBJ1-2; D possibly corresponds to TRBD1 (5 bases). Per the germline V gene, CDR1 is SGHRS and CDR2 is YFSETQ. V lost 0 bases to trimming and J lost 3 bases, with 9 bases between them. The CDR3 contains 14 residues. CDR3 in DNA: TGCGCCAGCAGCTTGGCCGGGACCGACTATGGCTACACCTTC. Amino acids: CASSLAGTDYGYTF.

V and J are TRBV11-3 and TRBJ1-2, with TRBD1 as a possible D gene (5 bases). V gave up 4 bases and J gave up 2 bases, with 11 bases separating them. The CDR3 contains 14 residues. CDR1 is SGHNT and CDR2 is YENEEA in the germline V gene. The CDR3 bases are TGTGCCAGCAGCTCCGGGACGGCGAACTATGGCTACACCTTC. This gives the protein CASSSGTANYGYTF.

The rearrangement uses TRBV6-5 and TRBJ2-7; TRBD1 agrees at 7 bases. Trimming cost V 4 bases and J 2 bases; bases outside gene matches: 8. CDR1 MNHEY and CDR2 SVGAGI come from the germline V gene. The CDR3 totals 15 residues. CDR3 sequence: CASSSQGFPPYEQYF. CDR3 coding DNA: TGTGCCAGCAGTTCACAGGGGTTTCCTCCCTACGAGCAGTACTTC.

The chain has TRBV7-9 and TRBJ2-7, with 10 bases matching TRBD2. The CDR3 has 14 residues. Trimming took 5 bases from V and 3 from J; bases not matched to a gene: 4. Germline V gene lookup returns CDR1 SEHNR and CDR2 FQNEAQ (reference sequence). CDR3 in amino acids: CASSLGLASYEQYF. The CDR3 DNA follows: TGTGCCAGCAGCCTGGGACTAGCGAGCTACGAGCAGTACTTC.

The chain employs TRBV19 and TRBJ1-4; tentative D call: TRBD1 (6 bases). Germline CDR1 is LNHDA and CDR2 is SQIVND (reference sequence). Trimming took 5 bases from V and 0 from J, leaving 13 bases between them. There are 16 residues in the CDR3. The CDR3 loop reads CASSLGGQATNEKLFF. CDR3 sequence (DNA): TGTGCCAGTAGTCTCGGGGGGCAAGCAACTAATGAAAAACTGTTTTTT.

V is TRBV4-2 and J is TRBJ2-2; D might be TRBD2 (6 bases). Trimming took off 4 bases at V and 5 bases at J, with 17 bases between the two ends. The CDR3 consists of 16 residues. The germline gives CDR1 LGHNA, CDR2 YNFKEQ. The CDR3 DNA reads as TGTGCCAGCAGCCCCGTGGGGCTAGCGCTTACCGGGGAGCTGTTTTTT. It yields the protein CASSPVGLALTGELFF.

The chain uses TRBV5-4 and TRBJ1-4, with TRBD1 matching 8 bases. The CDR3 spans 13 residues. V shed 3 bases, J shed 13 bases, and the junction held 8 bases outside the gene matches. Germline values: CDR1 SGHNT, CDR2 YYREEE (reference sequence). CDR3 loop: CASSYRGVEGLFF. The CDR3 nucleotides read TGTGCCAGCAGCTACAGGGGGGTAGAAGGACTGTTTTTT.

This clone was observed once. The genes are TRBV25-1 and TRBJ2-3; 8 positions agree with TRBD2. V was clipped by 3 bases and J by 6 bases; unmatched bases: 5. The germline V gene encodes CDR1 MGHDK and CDR2 SYGVNS. The length of the CDR3 is 14 residues. CDR3 nucleotide sequence: TGTGCCAGCAGTGACCCTAGCGGGTGGGATACGCAGTATTTT. Translated, it gives CASSDPSGWDTQYF.

V is TRBV5-1 and J is TRBJ1-1, with 8 bases lining up with TRBD1. This CDR3 comprises 17 residues. V was pared by 4 bases and J by 5 bases, with 16 bases of the junction left unmatched. CDR1 is SGHRS and CDR2 is YFSETQ in the germline V gene. The CDR3 loop is CASSGSQGARGGTEAFF. For the CDR3, the DNA is TGCGCCAGCAGCGGATCTCAGGGGGCGCGCGGTGGGACTGAAGCTTTCTTT.